This T cell receptor (beta chain) is from a study of blood T cell repertoires in COVID-19. The V and J ends lost 3 bases and 3 bases respectively, with 5 bases between them. The CDR3 is made up of 12 amino acids. As regards this clone: The sample carries other DNA sequences with the same CDR3.

Libraries were prepared by immunoSEQ multiplex PCR; TCRdb keeps only in-frame clonotypes and omits some of them. There are 200,000 to 250,000 clones in the sample; 70% to 85% occur only once, and 1.5% to 2% lies in the top ten. The sequenced material came from peripheral blood. This TCR came from an elderly woman with acute or convalescent COVID-19. This sequence joins TRBV12-3 or TRBV12-4 and TRBJ2-5; D call uncertain. The CDR3 sequence: CASSFSEETQYF. The CDR3 bases are TGTGCCAGCAGTTTCTCGGAAGAGACCCAGTACTTC.